This TCR beta chain was observed in a study of blood T cell repertoires in COVID-19. Study details: Samples taken during acute and convalescent COVID-19 were collected in the United States, Italy and Spain.

Generated by immunoSEQ multiplex PCR, the TCRdb table keeps only in-frame clones and is missing some. Of about 220,000 clones listed, approximately 83% are singletons. Participant age was roughly 18 to 90 years, and participants resided in approximately 24 US areas. Participant-reported clinical history was the basis for cohort assignment. Exposed volunteers were people who met a COVID-19 case within 2 weeks before study entry. Germline CDR1 and CDR2: SEHNR and FQNEAQ (reference sequence). The CDR3 covers 13 residues. Trimming stripped 2 bases from V and 7 bases from J, with 11 bases between. This chain joins TRBV7-9 and TRBJ1-2, with D unclear. The specimen was PBMCs or T cells enriched from blood (not recorded which). The receptor's source is a woman aged 45-65 years who had been exposed to COVID-19. This chain's CDR3 is CASSLMGGFGYTF. CDR3 in DNA: TGTGCCAGCAGCTTAATGGGAGGGTTTGGCTACACCTTC.